In this sample, the clone carrying this TCR beta chain turned up a few times. This sample was taken from a study of CD8+CD57+ T cells in acquired aplastic anemia. Study-wide background: Isolated CD4+ and CD8+ cells, once sorted, yielded DNA averaging roughly 3.2 ug. Read counts for CD4+ cells (from healthy donors) averaged about 10.8 million.

TCR beta VDJ and CDR3 were profiled, and genomic DNA was the template. TCRdb fed the reads into MiXCR, producing one record per CDR3 protein. The profile covers 100,000 to 130,000 distinct CDR3 sequences, with approximately 48% appearing a single time and roughly 30% taken by the ten largest. V was clipped by 0 bases and J by 6 bases; unmatched bases: 6. The germline CDR1 and CDR2 sequences are GTSNPN and SVGIG (reference sequence). This CDR3 has 15 amino acids. This receptor was obtained from a human donor in good health, serving as a control. The sequenced material came from sorted CD4+, CD8+, or CD8+CD57+ T cells (not recorded which) from PBMCs. The chain is built from TRBV30 and TRBJ1-2, with 11 nucleotides matching TRBD1. The CDR3 is CAWSVLKGQGDGYTF. CDR3 nucleotide sequence: TGTGCCTGGAGTGTACTGAAGGGACAGGGGGATGGCTACACCTTC.